Below, 29 T cell receptor beta chains from the same sample are listed, as sequenced in a study of cytomegalovirus exposure and HLA in healthy donors. PCR primers comprised 60 Vbeta and 13 Jbeta primers. Some clones are missing from TCRdb's copy, which holds only in-frame ones; the method was immunoSEQ multiplex PCR. The table includes some 110,000 clones, about a tenth detected once. Sequencing was performed on PBMCs. The receptor set was obtained from a man aged 40-55 years in good health and CMV-seropositive.

This clone turned up a few times. The chain links TRBV19 to TRBJ2-3; TRBD2 agrees at 9 bases. CDR1 and CDR2 from the germline V gene are LNHDA and SQIVND (reference sequence). CDR3 length equals 15 residues. V was clipped by 3 bases and J by 5 bases; unmatched bases: 6. The CDR3 DNA follows: TGTGCCAGTAGTATGGCTAGCGGGACCATAGATACGCAGTATTTT. This encodes CASSMASGTIDTQYF.

This clone was counted a few times. CDR3 residues: CASSFGLAGSHEQFF. The CDR3 region has the DNA TGTGCCAGCAGCTTTGGACTAGCGGGATCGCATGAGCAGTTCTTC. The chain links TRBV7-9 to TRBJ2-1; 12 nucleotides agree with TRBD2. The CDR3 covers 15 residues. The V gene end was trimmed by 3 bases and the J gene end by 8 bases; junction bases not matched to a gene: 5. From germline, CDR1 is SEHNR and CDR2 FQNEAQ (reference sequence).

A few counts support this clone. The chain employs TRBV7-2 and TRBJ2-6; 8 bases are a match to TRBD2. The CDR3 length is 16 residues. Germline V gene lookup returns CDR1 SGHTA and CDR2 FQGNSA. V lost 11 bases and J lost 0; bases outside the gene matches: 9. In DNA, the CDR3 is TGTGCCTATTTAGCGGGACCATTCTCTGGGGCCAACGTCCTGACTTTC. Translating gives CAYLAGPFSGANVLTF. The entire variable domain, with the rest obtained from reference TRBV7-2 and TRBJ2-6, is as follows: GAGVSQSPSNKVTEKGKDVELRCDPISGHTALYWYRQSLGQGLEFLIYFQGNSAPDKSGLPSDRFSAERTGGSVSTLTIQRTQQEDSAVYLCAYLAGPFSGANVLTFGAGSRLTVL.

The rearrangement joins TRBV10-3 to TRBJ2-2; possibly TRBD1 for D (7 bases). This CDR3 comprises 15 residues. The germline V gene has CDR1 ENHRY and CDR2 SYGVKD. V dropped 0 bases and J dropped 3 bases, with 8 bases sitting between them. The CDR3 bases are TGTGCCATCAGTGAGTCCAGGGGGGACACCGGGGAGCTGTTTTTT. It codes for CAISESRGDTGELFF.

The chain is built from TRBV9 and TRBJ2-2; 11 bases match TRBD2. The germline V gene has CDR1 SGDLS and CDR2 YYNGEE. The CDR3 sequence is 16 residues long. V gave up 3 bases and J gave up 4 bases; unmatched junction bases: 5. In DNA form, the CDR3 reads TGTGCCAGCAGCGCGACTAGCGGGGTGTCCACCGGGGAGCTGTTTTTT. As protein: CASSATSGVSTGELFF.

The chain employs TRBV6-5 and TRBJ1-5, with TRBD1 matching over 7 bases. Germline V gene lookup returns CDR1 MNHEY and CDR2 SVGAGI. The CDR3 sequence is 14 residues long. Losses at the gene ends were 4 bases for V and 5 bases for J; bases not matched to a gene: 5. CDR3 bases: TGTGCCAGCAGTTCCCGGGACAGCTATCAGCCCCAGCATTTT. Encoded protein: CASSSRDSYQPQHF.

In this sample, this clone turned up a few times. The chain recombines TRBV5-5 with TRBJ2-5; 7 bases match TRBD1. Germline CDR1 and CDR2: SGHKS and YYEKEE (reference sequence). The CDR3 covers 15 residues. Trimming cost V 3 bases and J 3 bases; bases outside gene matches: 8. CDR3 residues: CASSSTGTEEETQYF. For the CDR3, the DNA is TGTGCCAGCAGCTCCACCGGGACAGAAGAAGAGACCCAGTACTTC.

This clone was counted a few times. This chain joins TRBV10-3 and TRBJ2-3, with 7 bases fitting TRBD2. CDR1 ENHRY and CDR2 SYGVKD come from the germline V gene. V lost 0 bases to trimming and J lost 2 bases; unmatched junction nucleotides: 14. The CDR3 is 19 amino acids. The CDR3 reads CAISESTRGGGRPTDTQYF. The CDR3 DNA reads as TGTGCCATCAGTGAGTCGACGAGGGGAGGCGGGAGACCCACAGATACGCAGTATTTT.

This clone was recorded at least ten times. The chain has TRBV7-2 and TRBJ1-1; no reliable D call. CDR3 length equals 15 residues. CDR1 and CDR2 (germline): SGHTA, FQGNSA. Trimming shortened V by 5 bases and J by 3 bases, and 16 bases separated the two germline ends. CDR3 DNA sequence: TGTGCCAGCAGCCGTCGCCGTGGAGGTGACACTGAAGCTTTCTTT. Encoded protein: CASSRRRGGDTEAFF.

This rearrangement joins TRBV2 to TRBJ1-3, with D maybe TRBD1 (5 bases). The CDR3 runs to 15 residues. With 7 bases removed from V and 0 bases from J, the gap between germline ends came to 13 bases. The germline V gene encodes CDR1 SNHLY and CDR2 FYNNEI. CDR3 region: CASNLRTSSGNTIYF. The CDR3 nucleotides are TGTGCCAGCAACCTGCGGACAAGCTCTGGAAACACCATATATTTT.

This clone has only a few counts. The V gene is TRBV2, the J gene TRBJ1-3; 8 bases line up with TRBD1. The germline V gene encodes CDR1 SNHLY and CDR2 FYNNEI. V was pared by 6 bases and J by 4 bases, with 2 bases of the junction left unmatched. This CDR3 comprises 13 residues. DNA for the CDR3: TGTGCCAGCAGCGGGGACAGGGGAAACACCATATATTTT. As protein: CASSGDRGNTIYF.

The genes are TRBV18 and TRBJ2-7, with TRBD1 identical over 10 bases. Germline CDR1 is KGHSH and CDR2 is LQKENI. This CDR3 contains 15 residues. J gave up 5 bases and V 1 base, and 5 bases lay outside the gene matches. As DNA, the CDR3 is TGTGCCAGCTCACCACGGGACAGGGGTGGAAACGAGCAGTACTTC. This gives the protein CASSPRDRGGNEQYF.

The V gene is TRBV7-2, the J gene TRBJ2-5; D remains ambiguous. Trimming removed 2 bases at V and 5 bases at J, with 9 bases between. The CDR3 sequence is 13 residues long. CDR1 SGHTA and CDR2 FQGNSA come from the germline V gene. As DNA, the CDR3 is TGTGCCAGCAGCTTAATTAGAGAGGAGACCCAGTACTTC. It codes for CASSLIREETQYF.

This clone was counted between two and nine times. This chain joins TRBV5-6 and TRBJ2-2; no clear D. Trimming left V 4 bases short and J 8 bases short, with 21 bases between. This CDR3 contains 16 residues. Germline V gene data show CDR1 as SGHDT and CDR2 as YYEEEE. The CDR3 DNA reads as TGTGCCAGCAGCCGTTTTAGCAACTCCCTGACGGGGGAGCTGTTTTTT. This translates into CASSRFSNSLTGELFF.

On this clone itself: At one end the junction does not follow the germline gene, possibly because of a read error. The V and J genes are TRBV27 and TRBJ1-5, with 8 bases that match TRBD1. This CDR3 spans 15 amino acids. In germline, CDR1 is MNHEY, CDR2 SMNVEV (reference sequence). The CDR3 sequence: CASSLWGTGHQPQNF. CDR3 nucleotide sequence: TGTGCCAGCAGTTTATGGGGGACAGGCCATCAACCCCAGAATTTT.

The V gene is TRBV2, the J gene TRBJ2-7; the D is unclear. From germline, CDR1 is SNHLY and CDR2 FYNNEI. Trimming took 5 bases from V and 4 from J, leaving 6 bases between them. CDR3 length: 11 amino acids. This CDR3 is CASSLLYEQYF. CDR3 DNA sequence: TGTGCCAGCAGTCTTCTGTACGAGCAGTACTTC.

The chain links TRBV27 to TRBJ2-7, with a weak D call TRBD1 (5 bases). The CDR3 consists of 15 residues. Trimming removed 1 base from V and 2 bases from J, with 12 bases in between. Germline values: CDR1 MNHEY, CDR2 SMNVEV (reference sequence). The CDR3 nucleotides read TGTGCCAGCAGTTTATGGGTAGCAGGGACCTACGAGCAGTACTTC. Encoded protein: CASSLWVAGTYEQYF.

This clone was seen more than once but under ten times. The chain is built from TRBV14 and TRBJ2-1, with TRBD1 matching over 10 bases. The CDR3 sequence is 17 residues long. Germline CDR1 is SGHDN and CDR2 is FVKESK. Trimming took 2 bases from V and 6 from J; bases not matched to a gene: 10. The chain's CDR3 is CASSQLQDRGLGNEQFF. In nucleotides, the CDR3 is TGTGCCAGCAGCCAACTCCAGGACAGGGGGTTGGGCAATGAGCAGTTCTTC.

The chain uses TRBV19 and TRBJ1-5, with TRBD1 as a possible D gene (5 bases). CDR3 length: 14 residues. V gave up 6 bases and J gave up 7 bases, with 16 bases separating them. Germline V lookup: CDR1 LNHDA, CDR2 SQIVND (reference sequence). This CDR3 is CASRWRQGGQPQHF. CDR3 sequence (DNA): TGTGCCAGTAGATGGCGGCAGGGTGGCCAGCCCCAGCATTTT.

About this clone: A read error may account for a junction end that differs from germline. Here the CDR3 reads CASSLESSFEQYF. The CDR3 DNA reads as TGTGCCAGCAGCTTAGAAAGCTCCTTCGAGCAGTACTTC. The rearrangement links TRBV5-6 to TRBJ2-7; D is unclear. CDR1 SGHDT and CDR2 YYEEEE come from the germline V gene. CDR3 length equals 13 residues.

The chain couples TRBV7-2 to TRBJ2-7; 8 bases line up with TRBD1. The CDR3 is 17 amino acids. Germline V gene sequence: CDR1 SGHTA, CDR2 FQGNSA. After removal of 3 bases from V and 3 bases from J, the junction contained 13 bases not matched to a gene. CDR3 in amino acids: CASSFGQTGAHYYEQYF. DNA of the CDR3: TGTGCCAGCAGCTTCGGTCAGACAGGGGCTCACTACTACGAGCAGTACTTC.

The chain recombines TRBV6-5 with TRBJ2-7; D is unclear. The CDR3 is made up of 16 amino acids. Deletions cut 1 base from V and 2 bases from J, with 15 bases between. Germline V gene sequence: CDR1 MNHEY, CDR2 SVGAGI. CDR3 amino acids: CASSYFSAALAYEQYF. The CDR3 nucleotides are TGTGCCAGCAGTTACTTTTCGGCAGCGTTAGCCTACGAGCAGTACTTC.

This clone was detected a few times. Compared with germline, one end of the junction differs, possibly owing to a read error. The chain recombines TRBV7-7 with TRBJ2-3; TRBD2 matches 10 bases. Germline V gene lookup returns CDR1 SSHAT and CDR2 FNYEAQ (reference sequence). CDR3 length: 17 residues. The CDR3 region has the DNA TGTGCTAGCAGCTTCACGGCTAGCGGGAGAGGGACAGATACGCAGTATTTT. It encodes CASSFTASGRGTDTQYF.

This clone was counted only a few times. The chain couples TRBV5-1 to TRBJ1-2; possible D gene TRBD1, 6 bases. The germline V gene encodes CDR1 SGHRS and CDR2 YFSETQ. With 5 bases removed from V and 8 bases from J, the gap between germline ends came to 16 bases. The CDR3 covers 13 residues. The CDR3 DNA sequence: TGCGCCAGCAGTCCAACAGGGTTTGAGGGCTACACCTTC. It yields the protein CASSPTGFEGYTF.

Only a few counts were recorded for this clone. The germline gene is not matched at one end of the junction; a read error may be the cause. The same CDR3 arises from other DNA sequences in this sample as well. The chain links TRBV25-1 to TRBJ1-1; D may be TRBD1 (5 bases). Germline assignment: CDR1 MGHDK and CDR2 SYGVNS. CDR3 length: 14 amino acids. CDR3 in amino acids: CASSRTQQNTEAFF. In nucleotides, the CDR3 is TGTGCCAGCAGTAGGACACAGCAGAACACTGAGGCTTTCTTT.

This clone occurred a few times. The V and J genes are TRBV27 and TRBJ2-1, with D perhaps TRBD1 (5 bases). V was cut by 2 bases and J by 9 bases, with 8 bases left in between. Germline lookup yields CDR1 MNHEY and CDR2 SMNVEV (reference sequence). CDR3 length: 12 residues. This CDR3 reads CASSLGATEQFF. CDR3 DNA: TGTGCCAGCAGTTTAGGGGCGACTGAGCAGTTCTTC.

The rearrangement joins TRBV9 to TRBJ2-7, with TRBD2 matching 10 bases. The junction had 6 bases not matched to a gene; V was cut back by 4 bases and J by 5 bases. The CDR3 contains 14 residues. Germline CDR1 SGDLS, CDR2 YYNGEE. CDR3 coding DNA: TGTGCCAGCAGCCCCGGTAGCGGGAGGCACGAGCAGTACTTC. Protein: CASSPGSGRHEQYF. The full variable domain, with the rest looked up from reference TRBV9 and TRBJ2-7, is DSGVTQTPKHLITATGQRVTLRCSPRSGDLSVYWYQQSLDQGLQFLIQYYNGEERAKGNILERFSAQQFPDLHSELNLSSLELGDSALYFCASSPGSGRHEQYFGPGTRLTVT.

CDR3 DNA: TGTGCCAGCAGCCAAGATCTCGAATCAGGGTATGGCTACACCTTC. Its protein product is CASSQDLESGYGYTF. The chain is built from TRBV14 and TRBJ1-2, with D tentatively TRBD1 (5 bases). This CDR3 region has 15 residues. Germline CDR1 and CDR2: SGHDN and FVKESK. V was shortened by 0 bases and J by 5 bases, with 13 bases between the two germline ends.

This clone was seen a handful of times. The rearrangement uses TRBV7-3 and TRBJ1-3; 10 bases line up with TRBD1. Germline CDR1 SGHTA, CDR2 FQGTGA. After removal of 0 bases from V and 2 bases from J, the junction contained 1 base not matched to a gene. The CDR3 is 16 residues long. CDR3 sequence: CASSLTGTGAGNTIYF. The CDR3 nucleotides read TGTGCCAGCAGCTTAACGGGGACAGGGGCTGGAAACACCATATATTTT.